The source of this T cell receptor (beta chain) is a study of radiation and T cells in renal cell carcinoma. Germline V gene data show CDR1 as LNHDA and CDR2 as SQIVND (reference sequence). V lost 3 bases and J lost 4, with 12 bases in between. The CDR3 length is 15 residues. Time point: blood 4 weeks post-SBRT, at nephrectomy. Documented treatment: 15 Gy SBRT to primary tumor, nephrectomy 4 weeks later. Nephrectomy followed 15 Gy stereotactic body radiation by 4 weeks. Serial blood draws occurred at baseline and 2 and 4 weeks post-SBRT. The tumor was a clear cell renal cell carcinoma. Measured with immunoSEQ multiplex PCR; TCRdb has only the in-frame clones, and not every one. The data contain roughly 58,000 clones, over 60% of them singletons. Study conclusions and caveats: Top tumor clonotypes rose in blood 2 weeks post-radiation, then contracted.

This clone was seen just once. The antigen remains unidentified. V usage is TRBV19 and J usage is TRBJ2-2; no definite D call. This receptor was taken from a man aged 55-75 years with renal cell carcinoma. Sequenced material: blood, taken from a patient whose treatment included radiotherapy and nephrectomy. CDR3 region: CASSIPGIGTGELFF. As DNA, the CDR3 is TGTGCCAGTAGTATCCCAGGAATCGGCACCGGGGAGCTGTTTTTT.